The rows below give T cell receptor beta chains drawn from one sample of a study of graft-versus-host responses after intestinal transplantation. Data came from immunoSEQ multiplex PCR; TCRdb stores just in-frame clones and leaves some out. Counted here are just under 65,000 clones, 75% to 90% occurring once; the ten biggest clones make up approximately 1.6%. The sample was ileum tissue, taken less than 400 days after transplant. Source of these receptors: a human patient who received an intestinal transplant, so some T cells may come from the graft donor. The CDR3 runs from the conserved cysteine through the conserved F or W. A D gene is named only where the DNA matches it firmly. Not every row has a clone size; where given, it reads once, few, many or a size class.

TRBJ2-2,NA,NA,TRBV10-3,CAISVATDTGELFF,TGTGCCATCAGTGTTGCGACAGACACCGGGGAGCTGTTTTTT
TRBJ1-2,NA,TRBD1,TRBV29-1,CSVEKLQGVGGKYGYTF,TGCAGCGTTGAAAAACTACAGGGGGTAGGAGGGAAATATGGCTACACCTTC
TRBJ2-2,NA,TRBD1,TRBV6-5,CASSVGTETGELFF,TGTGCCAGCAGTGTAGGGACAGAGACCGGGGAGCTGTTTTTT
TRBJ2-7,once,TRBD1,TRBV4-2,CASSRGTETYEQYF,TGTGCCAGCAGCCGAGGGACAGAAACCTACGAGCAGTACTTC
TRBJ2-3,NA,TRBD2,TRBV19,CASSYASGGSSTDTQYF,TGTGCCAGTAGTTACGCTAGCGGGGGCTCTAGCACAGATACGCAGTATTTT
TRBJ2-3,once,NA,TRBV5-4,CASSFLGDTDTQYF,TGTGCCAGCAGCTTTTTAGGGGACACAGATACGCAGTATTTT
TRBJ2-5,NA,TRBD2,TRBV6-6,CASSYPGLAGETQYF,TGTGCCAGCAGTTACCCGGGACTAGCGGGGGAGACCCAGTACTTC
TRBJ2-7,NA,TRBD1,TRBV6-1,CASSAGTAYEQYF,TGTGCCAGCAGTGCCGGGACAGCCTACGAGCAGTACTTC
TRBJ1-2,NA,NA,TRBV6-1,CASSEWAESPTNYGYTF,TGTGCCAGCAGTGAATGGGCAGAATCCCCTACTAACTATGGCTACACCTTC
TRBJ2-6,NA,NA,TRBV15,CATSSRQSGANVLTF,TGTGCCACCAGCAGCAGACAGTCTGGGGCCAACGTCCTGACTTTC
TRBJ2-3,NA,NA,TRBV7-5,CARTSYILYGGIEDTQYF,TGTGCCAGAACCTCTTATATCCTGTATGGCGGGATTGAGGATACGCAGTATTTT
TRBJ1-4,few,NA,TRBV7-9,CASSLEAAFEKLFF,TGTGCCAGCAGTTTGGAGGCAGCTTTTGAAAAACTGTTTTTT
TRBJ2-3,NA,TRBD2,TRBV7-3,CASSQTSGGLDTQYF,TGTGCCAGCAGCCAGACTAGCGGGGGCCTCGATACGCAGTATTTT
TRBJ2-7,NA,TRBD2,TRBV6-5,CASSYAGGHMEQYF,TGTGCCAGCAGTTACGCGGGGGGACATATGGAGCAGTACTTC
TRBJ2-1,NA,TRBD1,TRBV9,CASSGQGNEQFF,TGTGCCAGCAGCGGACAGGGGAATGAGCAGTTCTTC
TRBJ1-3,NA,NA,TRBV5-1,CASSLDWGSGNTIYF,TGCGCCAGCAGCTTGGACTGGGGCTCTGGAAACACCATATATTTT
TRBJ2-3,NA,NA,TRBV11-2,CASHTLAFSTDTQYF,TGTGCCAGCCACACACTGGCGTTTAGCACAGATACGCAGTATTTT
TRBJ1-2,once,TRBD1,TRBV28,CASSTRQGAWGGYTF,TGTGCCAGCAGTACAAGACAGGGGGCGTGGGGCGGCTACACCTTC
TRBJ1-5,NA,NA,TRBV6-1,CASSETLYSNQPQHF,TGTGCCAGCAGTGAGACTCTCTATAGCAATCAGCCCCAGCATTTT
TRBJ1-1,NA,NA,TRBV7-3,CASSIDVGGGTEAFF,TGTGCCAGCAGCATCGATGTGGGCGGTGGCACTGAAGCTTTCTTT